These 8 T cell receptor beta chains were all obtained from the same sample, sequenced in a study of identical twins. In TCRdb, the 5' RACE reads were re-called with MiXCR into one record per CDR3 protein. The data show roughly 230,000 distinct CDR3 sequences, about 8.3% seen once. These sequences were also reported in another study, on yellow fever vaccine responses in identical twins.

The specimen sequenced was CD8+ T cells sorted from blood. The receptor set was obtained from a woman under 30 in good health.

The sample holds a few counts of this clonotype. This rearrangement joins TRBV29-1 to TRBJ1-1; D is possibly TRBD1 (6 bases). Germline V gene lookup returns CDR1 SQVTM and CDR2 ANQGSEA. The CDR3 extends over 12 amino acids. V was shortened by 4 bases and J by 5 bases, with 11 bases between the two germline ends. The DNA of the CDR3 is TGCAGCGTTGCCCCGGGACATACTGAAGCTTTCTTT. This encodes CSVAPGHTEAFF.

This clonotype came up many times. The chain recombines TRBV7-2 with TRBJ2-2, with 8 bases matching TRBD2. The V gene's germline CDR1 is SGHTA and CDR2 FQGNSA. CDR3 length: 16 residues. V was clipped by 1 base and J by 5 bases; unmatched bases: 6. CDR3 nucleotides: TGTGCCAGCAGCTTAGGACTAGCGTTGCGAACCGGGGAGCTGTTTTTT. It codes for CASSLGLALRTGELFF.

This clonotype was seen a few times. The chain combines TRBV7-2 with TRBJ2-1; TRBD2 matches 7 bases. This CDR3 spans 16 amino acids. Trimming took 5 bases from V and 10 from J; bases not matched to a gene: 17. The germline V gene has CDR1 SGHTA and CDR2 FQGNSA. The CDR3: CASSPVPGGPPLEQFF. CDR3 DNA: TGTGCCAGCAGCCCAGTACCGGGAGGCCCCCCTTTGGAGCAGTTCTTC.

At least ten counts were recorded for this clonotype. V usage is TRBV7-9 and J usage is TRBJ2-7, with 10 bases that match TRBD2. V shed 5 bases and J 4 bases; nucleotides not matched to a gene: 11. The CDR3 length is 16 residues. Germline V gene sequence: CDR1 SEHNR, CDR2 FQNEAQ (reference sequence). In DNA form, the CDR3 reads TGTGCCAGCAGCGAGAGGATAGCGGGGGGCCCTTACGAGCAGTACTTC. Protein product: CASSERIAGGPYEQYF.

This clonotype was recorded a few times. The CDR3 protein is CASSDLGTSGSTDTQYF. The CDR3 nucleotides are TGTGCCAGCAGCGATCTCGGGACTAGCGGGAGTACAGATACGCAGTATTTT. The rearrangement uses TRBV5-4 and TRBJ2-3; 14 bases are a match to TRBD2. The V segment lost 4 bases and the J segment 3 bases; nucleotides outside the gene matches: 7. This CDR3 is built from 17 residues. Germline lookup yields CDR1 SGHNT and CDR2 YYREEE (reference sequence).

This clonotype was counted only a few times. The V call is TRBV28, the J call TRBJ2-7; D call uncertain. CDR3 length: 16 residues. Trimming removed 6 bases at V and 1 base at J, with 19 bases between. CDR1 is MDHEN, CDR2 SYDVKM, per germline. CDR3 residues: CASSTPRMLRSYEQYF. Here the CDR3 DNA reads TGTGCCAGCAGCACACCCCGTATGTTGAGATCCTACGAGCAGTACTTC.

J is TRBJ2-5 and V is TRBV12-3 or TRBV12-4; no reliable D call. V was clipped by 3 bases and J by 8 bases, with 7 bases between them. The CDR3 is 11 residues long. The CDR3 spells CASSFALTQYF. The CDR3 nucleotides read TGTGCCAGCAGTTTCGCGCTCACCCAGTACTTC.

This clonotype was detected only a few times. The rearrangement links TRBV5-6 to TRBJ1-5, with TRBD1 identical over 7 bases. The CDR3 has 13 residues. The germline V gene has CDR1 SGHDT and CDR2 YYEEEE. V shed 4 bases and J 7 bases; nucleotides not matched to a gene: 5. CDR3 DNA: TGTGCCAGCAGCCAGGGGGTCGGGCAGCCCCAGCATTTT. It is translated as CASSQGVGQPQHF.